The rows below give T cell receptor beta chains drawn from one sample of a study of cytomegalovirus exposure and HLA in healthy donors. Profiling relied on immunoSEQ multiplex PCR, and the TCRdb table lists in-frame clones only, not all of them. The sample has some 120,000 clones; approximately 68% are singletons. The material sequenced was PBMCs. The receptors were sampled from a man in his thirties or forties in good health and CMV-seropositive. CDR3s include the opening cysteine and the closing phenylalanine or tryptophan. D genes are given only for firm matches. Size is stated for part of the rows, as once, few or many counts, or as a class when the clone is expanded.

cdr3_length: 15; j_call: TRBJ2-7; v_call: TRBV6-6; clone_size: few; d_call: TRBD2; cdr3_aa: CASSYPPSGIYEQYF; cdr3_nt: TGTGCCAGCAGTTACCCTCCCAGCGGGATCTACGAGCAGTACTTC
cdr3_length: 13; j_call: TRBJ2-3; v_call: TRBV10-3; clone_size: NA; d_call: NA; cdr3_aa: CAIRTTGRDTQYF; cdr3_nt: TGTGCCATCAGAACGACAGGGAGGGATACGCAGTATTTT
cdr3_length: 14; j_call: TRBJ2-1; v_call: TRBV4-1; clone_size: NA; d_call: NA; cdr3_aa: CASSDGLGATEQFF; cdr3_nt: TGCGCCAGCAGTGACGGGCTAGGGGCGACTGAGCAGTTCTTC
cdr3_length: 14; j_call: TRBJ2-3; v_call: TRBV13; clone_size: NA; d_call: NA; cdr3_aa: CASSSFQGTDTQYF; cdr3_nt: TGTGCCAGCAGCAGTTTTCAGGGGACAGATACGCAGTATTTT
cdr3_length: 14; j_call: TRBJ1-2; v_call: TRBV4-2; clone_size: NA; d_call: TRBD1; cdr3_aa: CASSPDRGTWGYTF; cdr3_nt: TGTGCCAGCAGCCCGGACAGGGGAACGTGGGGCTACACCTTC
cdr3_length: 16; j_call: TRBJ2-1; v_call: TRBV7-9; clone_size: NA; d_call: TRBD2; cdr3_aa: CASSPRWVAGDSEQFF; cdr3_nt: TGTGCCAGCAGCCCCCGGTGGGTAGCGGGAGATTCTGAGCAGTTCTTC
cdr3_length: 15; j_call: TRBJ2-7; v_call: TRBV5-5; clone_size: NA; d_call: TRBD2; cdr3_aa: CATGLAGVGSYEQYF; cdr3_nt: TGTGCGACCGGACTAGCGGGAGTAGGGTCCTACGAGCAGTACTTC
cdr3_length: 15; j_call: TRBJ2-7; v_call: TRBV7-3; clone_size: NA; d_call: NA; cdr3_aa: CASSPREGLVYEQYF; cdr3_nt: TGTGCCAGCAGCCCTCGTGAAGGACTTGTCTACGAGCAGTACTTC
cdr3_length: 11; j_call: TRBJ1-1; v_call: TRBV5-8; clone_size: NA; d_call: NA; cdr3_aa: CASSHPGGAFF; cdr3_nt: TGTGCCAGCAGTCACCCGGGGGGAGCTTTCTTT
cdr3_length: 13; j_call: TRBJ2-7; v_call: TRBV28; clone_size: once; d_call: TRBD1; cdr3_aa: CASSWDSPYEQYF; cdr3_nt: TGTGCCAGCAGTTGGGACAGCCCCTACGAGCAGTACTTC
cdr3_length: 14; j_call: TRBJ1-2; v_call: TRBV1; clone_size: few; d_call: NA; cdr3_aa: CTSSPTGTGEIYTF; cdr3_nt: TGCACCAGCAGCCCGACCGGGACAGGGGAGATCTACACCTTC
cdr3_length: 13; j_call: TRBJ2-5; v_call: TRBV30; clone_size: NA; d_call: NA; cdr3_aa: CAWSVHAQETQYF; cdr3_nt: TGTGCCTGGAGTGTACATGCCCAAGAGACCCAGTACTTC
cdr3_length: 14; j_call: TRBJ1-5; v_call: TRBV28; clone_size: NA; d_call: NA; cdr3_aa: CASSPGQRNQPQHF; cdr3_nt: TGTGCCAGCAGTCCCGGACAGCGTAATCAGCCCCAGCATTTT
cdr3_length: 18; j_call: TRBJ1-2; v_call: TRBV7-6; clone_size: NA; d_call: TRBD1; cdr3_aa: CASSLGRQGLRSNYGYTF; cdr3_nt: TGTGCCAGCAGCTTAGGAAGACAGGGGCTAAGATCCAACTATGGCTACACCTTC
cdr3_length: 14; j_call: TRBJ1-5; v_call: TRBV15; clone_size: NA; d_call: TRBD1; cdr3_aa: CATSSHRGNQPQHF; cdr3_nt: TGTGCCACCAGCAGTCACAGGGGTAATCAGCCCCAGCATTTT
cdr3_length: 20; j_call: TRBJ1-1; v_call: TRBV18; clone_size: NA; d_call: NA; cdr3_aa: CASSTTIQGPIPGGNTEAFF; cdr3_nt: TGTGCCAGCTCAACGACGATTCAGGGCCCGATTCCGGGGGGGAACACTGAAGCTTTCTTT
cdr3_length: 15; j_call: TRBJ2-5; v_call: TRBV7-6; clone_size: once; d_call: NA; cdr3_aa: CASSPARAYQETQYF; cdr3_nt: TGTGCCAGCAGCCCCGCTCGAGCCTACCAAGAGACCCAGTACTTC
cdr3_length: 15; j_call: TRBJ2-5; v_call: TRBV6-1; clone_size: NA; d_call: TRBD2; cdr3_aa: CASSGTGLAGWEQYF; cdr3_nt: TGTGCCAGCAGTGGAACAGGACTAGCGGGATGGGAGCAGTACTTC